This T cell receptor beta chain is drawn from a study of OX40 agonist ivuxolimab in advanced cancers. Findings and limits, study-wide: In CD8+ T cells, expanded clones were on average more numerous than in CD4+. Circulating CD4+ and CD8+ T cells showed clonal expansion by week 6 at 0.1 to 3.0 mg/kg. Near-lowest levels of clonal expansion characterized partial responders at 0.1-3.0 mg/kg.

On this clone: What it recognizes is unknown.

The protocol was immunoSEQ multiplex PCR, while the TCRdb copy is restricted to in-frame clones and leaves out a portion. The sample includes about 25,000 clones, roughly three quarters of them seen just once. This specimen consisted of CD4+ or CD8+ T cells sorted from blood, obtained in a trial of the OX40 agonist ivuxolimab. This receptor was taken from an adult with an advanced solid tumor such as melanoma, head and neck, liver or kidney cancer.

In DNA, the CDR3 is TGTGCCAGCAGCCAAGCTTACAGGTATTCCAACGTCCTGACTTTC. Its translation: CASSQAYRYSNVLTF. The V and J genes are TRBV14 and TRBJ2-6; D is perhaps TRBD1 (5 bases). The ends were cut back, 1 base at V and 8 bases at J, with 12 bases in the middle. CDR1 is SGHDN, CDR2 FVKESK, per germline. The CDR3 length is 15 residues.